These 28 T cell receptor beta chains originate from one sample sequenced in a study of CD8 T cells in Susac syndrome. Reverse transcription of about 0.45 to 1 ug RNA was carried out with random hexamers. TCRdb reprocessed the immunoSEQ multiplex PCR reads via MiXCR and lists one record per CDR3 protein. The table has some 260,000 distinct CDR3 sequences, roughly 95% seen once. Sequenced sample: CD4+ T cells from PBMCs. The source of these receptors is a human donor with multiple sclerosis.

CDR3 region: CASSPTGQGPYGYTF. The DNA for the CDR3 is TGTGCCAGCTCACCAACAGGACAGGGACCCTATGGCTACACCTTC. The V gene is TRBV18, the J gene TRBJ1-2; 8 bases are shared with TRBD1. V lost 2 bases to trimming and J lost 4 bases; unmatched junction nucleotides: 6. There are 15 residues in the CDR3. CDR1 and CDR2 (germline): KGHSH, LQKENI.

CDR3 in amino acids: CASSVSADNQPQHF. The CDR3 DNA is TGTGCCAGCAGCGTATCGGCTGATAATCAGCCCCAGCATTTT. The gene calls are TRBV9 and TRBJ1-5; D gene uncertain. The ends were cut back, 1 base at V and 4 bases at J, with 9 bases in the middle. The CDR3 has 14 residues. CDR1 is SGDLS, CDR2 YYNGEE, per germline. Full variable domain (remainder filled in from reference TRBV9 and TRBJ1-5): DSGVTQTPKHLITATGQRVTLRCSPRSGDLSVYWYQQSLDQGLQFLIQYYNGEERAKGNILERFSAQQFPDLHSELNLSSLELGDSALYFCASSVSADNQPQHFGDGTRLSIL.

V is TRBV27 and J is TRBJ2-7; no reliable D call. Trimming took off 8 bases at V and 3 bases at J, with 11 bases between the two ends. This CDR3 contains 12 residues. Germline CDR1 is MNHEY and CDR2 is SMNVEV (reference sequence). The CDR3 DNA is TGTGCCAGCCGTGGACCTTACTACGAGCAGTACTTC. Amino acid sequence: CASRGPYYEQYF.

V usage is TRBV3-1 and J usage is TRBJ2-3; the D is unclear. V was trimmed by 4 bases and J by 9 bases, leaving 11 bases between them. CDR1 is LGHDT and CDR2 is YNNKEL in the germline V gene (reference sequence). This CDR3 region has 12 residues. CDR3 sequence: CASSPGQRTQYF. Written as DNA, the CDR3 is TGTGCCAGCAGCCCAGGCCAGAGGACGCAGTATTTT.

This clonotype was picked up one time. The chain uses TRBV4-1 and TRBJ1-1, with D unresolved. The germline V gene has CDR1 MGHRA and CDR2 YSYEKL. CDR3 length: 15 amino acids. V was pared by 0 bases and J by 3 bases, with 11 bases between. CDR3 sequence: CASSQDTAGDTEAFF. CDR3 in DNA: TGCGCCAGCAGCCAAGATACGGCAGGAGACACTGAAGCTTTCTTT.

The rearrangement uses TRBV29-1 and TRBJ2-5; D is unresolved. Germline-derived CDR1 and CDR2 are SQVTM and ANQGSEA. The V end was cut by 4 bases, the J end by 5 bases, with 2 bases between. This CDR3 comprises 9 residues. CDR3 in DNA: TGCAGCGTTGCGGAGACCCAGTACTTC. Its translation: CSVAETQYF.

The V gene is TRBV24-1, the J gene TRBJ2-7; 8 bases are a match to TRBD2. J was trimmed by 6 bases and V by 4 bases; bases with no gene match: 7. This CDR3 has 14 amino acids. The V gene's germline CDR1 is KGHDR and CDR2 SFDVKD. DNA for the CDR3: TGTGCCACCAGTGACCCGGGACTAGAAGGCGAGCAGTACTTC. As protein: CATSDPGLEGEQYF.

The chain is built from TRBV3-1 and TRBJ2-5; D gene ambiguous. The V end lost 3 bases, the J end lost 4 bases, and 9 bases lay between the germline ends. The germline V gene has CDR1 LGHDT and CDR2 YNNKEL (reference sequence). The CDR3 length is 13 residues. DNA for the CDR3: TGTGCCAGCAGCCAGGGGTGGGGAGAGACCCAGTACTTC. Translated: CASSQGWGETQYF.

J is TRBJ1-2 and V is TRBV5-4, with 9 bases matching TRBD1. This CDR3 spans 15 amino acids. V lost 3 bases, J lost 5 bases, and 8 bases stayed unmatched. The germline gives CDR1 SGHNT, CDR2 YYREEE (reference sequence). This CDR3 is CASSWGQGTGYGYTF. CDR3 nucleotides: TGTGCCAGCAGCTGGGGACAGGGAACAGGGTATGGCTACACCTTC.

A word on this clonotype: One end of the junction fails to match germline, which may point to a read error. In DNA form, the CDR3 reads TGTGCCATCAGTGAGGGACAGGGGACCCGGCCCCAGCTTTTT. Residues: CAISEGQGTRPQLF. This chain uses TRBV10-3 with TRBJ1-5, with 9 bases that match TRBD1. The CDR3 runs to 14 residues. Germline V gene sequence: CDR1 ENHRY, CDR2 SYGVKD.

The rearrangement uses TRBV6-2 or TRBV6-3 and TRBJ2-1; the match to TRBD2 covers 13 bases. The CDR3 spans 16 residues. Germline V gene sequence: CDR1 MNHEY, CDR2 SVGEGT. The V segment lost 5 bases and the J segment 6 bases; nucleotides outside the gene matches: 7. CDR3 amino acids: CASSPWTSGSLNEQFF. The CDR3 DNA sequence: TGTGCCAGCAGTCCATGGACTAGCGGGAGCCTCAATGAGCAGTTCTTC.

The rearrangement links TRBV19 to TRBJ1-1; 7 bases match TRBD1. Per the germline V gene, CDR1 is LNHDA and CDR2 is SQIVND (reference sequence). V shed 2 bases and J 5 bases; nucleotides not matched to a gene: 8. The CDR3 is 15 residues long. CDR3 DNA: TGTGCCAGTAGTATAACCGGGACAGTAAGTACTGAAGCTTTCTTT. It is translated as CASSITGTVSTEAFF. The full variable domain, its missing parts supplied by reference TRBV19 and TRBJ1-1, is DGGITQSPKYLFRKEGQNVTLSCEQNLNHDAMYWYRQDPGQGLRLIYYSQIVNDFQKGDIAEGYSVSREKKESFPLTVTSAQKNPTAFYLCASSITGTVSTEAFFGQGTRLTVV.

The CDR3 nucleotides are TGCAGCGTTGTCACTAGCGGGAATAGAGATACGCAGTATTTT. It yields the protein CSVVTSGNRDTQYF. The chain carries TRBV29-1 and TRBJ2-3; TRBD2 matches 10 bases. J was trimmed by 5 bases and V by 4 bases; bases with no gene match: 6. Germline V gene lookup returns CDR1 SQVTM and CDR2 ANQGSEA. The CDR3 runs 14 residues.

This chain links TRBV23-1 with TRBJ2-3; the D is unclear. TRBV23-1 is an ORF, and what it does is uncertain. The CDR3 is 15 residues long. The V end lost 0 bases, the J end lost 2 bases, and 9 bases lay between the germline ends. The CDR3, as DNA: TGCGCCAGCAGTCAATCTGGGGAACTCACAGATACGCAGTATTTT. Translated, it gives CASSQSGELTDTQYF.

The chain carries TRBV9 and TRBJ1-4; maybe TRBD1 (5 bases). This CDR3 has 15 residues. The V end was cut by 0 bases, the J end by 7 bases, with 13 bases between. The germline gives CDR1 SGDLS, CDR2 YYNGEE. Written as DNA, the CDR3 is TGTGCCAGCAGCGTAGGAGTGGGGCGAAGTGAAAAACTGTTTTTT. It encodes CASSVGVGRSEKLFF.

CDR3 coding DNA: TGTGCCAGCAGGCGGGGGACAAACACCGGGGAGCTGTTTTTT. Translation gives CASRRGTNTGELFF. The V and J genes are TRBV25-1 and TRBJ2-2, with D perhaps matching TRBD2 (7 bases). V gave up 6 bases and J gave up 2 bases, with 10 bases separating them. This CDR3 contains 14 residues. Per the germline V gene, CDR1 is MGHDK and CDR2 is SYGVNS.

The chain uses TRBV5-1 and TRBJ2-7; TRBD2 is a possible D gene (5 bases). V lost 0 bases and J lost 2, with 12 bases in between. The CDR3 is 15 amino acids. Germline V lookup: CDR1 SGHRS, CDR2 YFSETQ. The CDR3: CASSLGGSATYEQYF. In DNA, the CDR3 is TGCGCCAGCAGCTTGGGCGGTAGCGCGACCTACGAGCAGTACTTC.

Here the CDR3 DNA reads TGTGCCAGCAGCAGGGTAGCAAACATTCAGTACTTC. Translating it yields CASSRVANIQYF. J is TRBJ2-4 and V is TRBV6-6, with D perhaps matching TRBD1 (5 bases). Germline-derived CDR1 and CDR2 are MNHNY and SVGAGI (reference sequence). Trimming cost V 6 bases and J 6 bases, with 9 bases left between them. This CDR3 is built from 12 residues.

This chain connects TRBV25-1 to TRBJ1-1; 8 bases are a match to TRBD1. The CDR3 has 15 residues. Germline trimming cut 7 bases from V and 4 bases from J; bases unmatched to any gene: 11. The germline V gene has CDR1 MGHDK and CDR2 SYGVNS. CDR3 region: CASNLRTGLITEAFF. The CDR3 region has the DNA TGTGCCAGCAACCTCCGGACAGGGCTGATCACTGAAGCTTTCTTT.

The V call is TRBV2, the J call TRBJ2-7; possibly TRBD1 for D (5 bases). The CDR3 totals 17 residues. Germline V lookup: CDR1 SNHLY, CDR2 FYNNEI. The V gene lost 3 bases and the J gene lost 3 bases, with 21 bases spanning the gap. The chain's CDR3 is CASSEIEWGRVDYEQYF. The CDR3 nucleotides are TGTGCCAGCAGTGAGATAGAATGGGGCAGGGTGGACTACGAGCAGTACTTC.

The chain uses TRBV2 and TRBJ1-1; 7 bases line up with TRBD1. The germline V gene encodes CDR1 SNHLY and CDR2 FYNNEI. Trimming at V came to 6 bases and at J to 1 base, leaving 5 bases not matched to a gene. This CDR3 is 14 amino acids long. CDR3 residues: CASRPGQANTEAFF. The DNA of the CDR3 is TGTGCCAGCAGACCTGGACAGGCGAACACTGAAGCTTTCTTT.

The gene calls are TRBV6-2 or TRBV6-3 and TRBJ2-7; unclear D gene. Trimming took off 4 bases at V and 6 bases at J, with 13 bases between the two ends. Germline V gene data show CDR1 as MNHEY and CDR2 as SVGEGT. There are 13 residues in the CDR3. The CDR3 coding sequence is TGTGCCAGCAGTTTGTTTCCAGGCGGCGAGCAGTACTTC. It codes for CASSLFPGGEQYF.

The chain joins TRBV12-3 or TRBV12-4 to TRBJ2-3, with D hard to call. This CDR3 region has 14 residues. V was shortened by 3 bases and J by 3 bases, with 10 bases between the two germline ends. CDR3 DNA sequence: TGTGCCAGCAGTTTGGCGACGCCTACAGATACGCAGTATTTT. This encodes CASSLATPTDTQYF.

The CDR3 nucleotides read TGTGCCAGCAGCCCCGGGGTGGGGAGAACTGAAGCTTTCTTT. Encoded protein: CASSPGVGRTEAFF. This rearrangement joins TRBV11-2 to TRBJ1-1; D not resolved. The CDR3 covers 14 residues. Looked up from germline, CDR1 is SGHAT and CDR2 is FQNNGV. V was clipped by 5 bases and J by 5 bases, with 15 bases between them.

CDR3 sequence: CASSPPRGQRTDTQYF. The CDR3 DNA follows: TGTGCCAGCAGCCCCCCGAGGGGGCAGCGCACAGATACGCAGTATTTT. The V gene is TRBV7-8, the J gene TRBJ2-3, with TRBD1 matching 7 bases. Germline V gene sequence: CDR1 SGHVS, CDR2 FQNEAQ. CDR3 length: 16 amino acids. The J segment lost 1 base and the V segment lost 5 bases, leaving 9 bases of the junction unmatched.

The V gene is TRBV20-1, the J gene TRBJ1-2; tentatively, D is TRBD1 (5 bases). The CDR3 runs to 11 residues. V was trimmed by 3 bases and J by 8 bases, leaving 10 bases between them. CDR1 and CDR2 from the germline V gene are DFQATT and SNEGSKA (reference sequence). The CDR3 here is CSARGGLGYTF. The CDR3 DNA sequence: TGCAGTGCTAGGGGGGGGTTGGGCTACACCTTC.

This clonotype was seen a single time. The rearrangement uses TRBV29-1 and TRBJ2-1; 11 bases map to TRBD2. CDR1 and CDR2 from the germline V gene are SQVTM and ANQGSEA. The CDR3 has 13 amino acids. V shed 7 bases, J shed 7 bases, and the junction held 6 bases outside the gene matches. CDR3 DNA sequence: TGCAGCGCCGGGACTAGCGGACCAAATGAGCAGTTCTTC. This sequence encodes CSAGTSGPNEQFF.

The gene calls are TRBV27 and TRBJ2-2, with D hard to call. Germline V gene sequence: CDR1 MNHEY, CDR2 SMNVEV (reference sequence). V was cut by 1 base and J by 0 bases, with 9 bases left in between. The CDR3 runs to 16 residues. DNA of the CDR3: TGTGCCAGCAGTTTATTTGGGTATGCGAACACCGGGGAGCTGTTTTTT. It is translated as CASSLFGYANTGELFF.